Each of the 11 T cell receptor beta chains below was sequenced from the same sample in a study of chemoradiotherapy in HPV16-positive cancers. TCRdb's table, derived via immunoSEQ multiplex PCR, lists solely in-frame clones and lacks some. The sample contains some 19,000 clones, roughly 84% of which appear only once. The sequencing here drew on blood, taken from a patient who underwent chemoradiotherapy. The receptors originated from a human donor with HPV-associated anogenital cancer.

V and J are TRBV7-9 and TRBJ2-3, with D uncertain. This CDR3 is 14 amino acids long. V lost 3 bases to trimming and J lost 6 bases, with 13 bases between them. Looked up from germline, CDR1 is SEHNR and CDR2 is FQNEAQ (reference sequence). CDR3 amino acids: CASSLRQVLDTQYF. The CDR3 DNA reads TGTGCCAGCAGCTTGAGACAAGTTTTGGATACGCAGTATTTT.

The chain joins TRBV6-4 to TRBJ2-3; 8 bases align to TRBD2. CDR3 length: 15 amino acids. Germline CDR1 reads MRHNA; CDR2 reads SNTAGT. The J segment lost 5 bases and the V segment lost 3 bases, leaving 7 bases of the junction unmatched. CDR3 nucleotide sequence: TGTGCCAGCAGTGAGGGCGGGGGGTCTGGAGATACGCAGTATTTT. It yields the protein CASSEGGGSGDTQYF.

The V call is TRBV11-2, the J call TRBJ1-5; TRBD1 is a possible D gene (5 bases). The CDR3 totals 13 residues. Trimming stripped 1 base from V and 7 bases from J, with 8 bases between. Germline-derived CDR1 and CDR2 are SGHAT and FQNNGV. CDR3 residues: CASSLGRDQPQHF. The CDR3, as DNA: TGTGCCAGCAGCTTAGGGAGGGACCAGCCCCAGCATTTT.

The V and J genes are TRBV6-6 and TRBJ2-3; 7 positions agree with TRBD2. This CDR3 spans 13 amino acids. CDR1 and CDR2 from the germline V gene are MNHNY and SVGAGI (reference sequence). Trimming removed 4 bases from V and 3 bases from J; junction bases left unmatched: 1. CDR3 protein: CASSWGGTDTQYF. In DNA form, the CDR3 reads TGTGCCAGCAGTTGGGGGGGGACAGATACGCAGTATTTT.

The CDR3 bases are TGCGCCAGCAGCGCCGGGGGATCCTACGAGCAGTACTTC. Translation: CASSAGGSYEQYF. The V call is TRBV5-1, the J call TRBJ2-5; a weak D match, TRBD2 (6 bases). The end of the DNA fits TRBJ2-7 better, so the J call may be wrong. The CDR3 consists of 13 residues. Germline assignment: CDR1 SGHRS and CDR2 YFSETQ.

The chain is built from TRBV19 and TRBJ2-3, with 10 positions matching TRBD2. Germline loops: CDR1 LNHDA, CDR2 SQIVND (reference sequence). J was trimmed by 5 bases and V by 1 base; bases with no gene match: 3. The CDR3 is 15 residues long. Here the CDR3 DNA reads TGTGCCAGTAGTATAGCCTCTAGCGGGAGAGATACGCAGTATTTT. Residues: CASSIASSGRDTQYF.

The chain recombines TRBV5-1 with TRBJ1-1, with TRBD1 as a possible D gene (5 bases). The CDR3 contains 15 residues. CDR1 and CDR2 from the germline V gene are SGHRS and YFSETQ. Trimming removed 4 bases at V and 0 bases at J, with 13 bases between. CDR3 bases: TGCGCCAGCAGCCCTACCGGGACCATGAACACTGAAGCTTTCTTT. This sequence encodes CASSPTGTMNTEAFF. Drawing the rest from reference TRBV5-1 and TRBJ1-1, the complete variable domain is KAGVTQTPRYLIKTRGQQVTLSCSPISGHRSVSWYQQTPGQGLQFLFEYFSETQRNKGNFPGRFSGRQFSNSRSEMNVSTLELGDSALYLCASSPTGTMNTEAFFGQGTRLTVV.

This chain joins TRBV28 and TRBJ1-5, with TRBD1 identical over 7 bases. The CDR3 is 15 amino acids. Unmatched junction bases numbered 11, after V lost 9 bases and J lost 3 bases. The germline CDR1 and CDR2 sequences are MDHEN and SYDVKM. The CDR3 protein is CASFTGARSNQPQHF. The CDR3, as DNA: TGTGCCAGTTTTACAGGGGCCCGATCCAATCAGCCCCAGCATTTT. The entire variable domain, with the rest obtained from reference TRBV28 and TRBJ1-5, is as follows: DVKVTQSSRYLVKRTGEKVFLECVQDMDHENMFWYRQDPGLGLRLIYFSYDVKMKEKGDIPEGYSVSREKKERFSLILESASTNQTSMYLCASFTGARSNQPQHFGDGTRLSIL.

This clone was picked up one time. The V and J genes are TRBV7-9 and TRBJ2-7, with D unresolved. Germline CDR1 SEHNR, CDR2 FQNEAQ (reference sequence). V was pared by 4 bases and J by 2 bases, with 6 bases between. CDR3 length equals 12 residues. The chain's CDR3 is CASSWATYEQYF. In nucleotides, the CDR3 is TGTGCCAGCAGCTGGGCGACCTACGAGCAGTACTTC.

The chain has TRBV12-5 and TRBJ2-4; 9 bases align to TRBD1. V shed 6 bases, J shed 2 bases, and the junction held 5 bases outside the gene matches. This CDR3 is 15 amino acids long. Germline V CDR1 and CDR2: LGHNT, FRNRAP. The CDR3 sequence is CASGGTGSTKNIQYF. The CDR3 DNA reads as TGTGCTAGTGGGGGGACAGGGTCAACCAAAAACATTCAGTACTTC.

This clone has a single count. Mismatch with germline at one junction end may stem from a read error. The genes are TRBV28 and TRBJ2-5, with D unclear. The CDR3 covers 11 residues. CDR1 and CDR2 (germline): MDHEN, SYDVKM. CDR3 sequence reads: CATWKQGTQYF. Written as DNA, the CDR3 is TGTGCCACCTGGAAGCAAGGGACCCAGTACTTC.